The present T cell receptor (beta chain) was sequenced within a study of human T cells and chemical hapten exposure. Overall study: DPC at 0.01% went onto the upper back in patch tests, read at 6 days.

TCRdb itself ran the RACE reads through MiXCR, one entry per CDR3 protein. The data contain tens of thousands of distinct CDR3 sequences, approximately 7% of them seen just once; the ten biggest clones take up 1% to 1.5%. Time point indicated: patch test 2, 6 weeks after DPC sensitization. Indicated treatment: therapeutic diphenylcyclopropenone sensitization with weekly scalp DPC. The template was total RNA from unfractionated whole blood. The CDR3 has 14 amino acids. The germline V and J ends were trimmed by 0 bases and 6 bases, with 12 bases remaining between them. Germline V gene lookup returns CDR1 SGHRS and CDR2 YFSETQ.

This receptor was obtained from a woman aged 25 to 45 with alopecia areata. Some clones in this sample may be carry-over from other donors' samples. The sequencing used whole blood, collected in connection with sensitization to the hapten diphenylcyclopropenone (DPC). This sequence joins TRBV5-1 and TRBJ1-1; D might be TRBD1 (5 bases). The CDR3 reads CASSLAVIGAEAFF. The CDR3 nucleotides read TGCGCCAGCAGCTTGGCCGTTATAGGGGCTGAAGCTTTCTTT.